A single sample gave rise to the 16 T cell receptor beta chains below, sequenced in a study of T cells in women clearing cervical HPV infection listed by TCRdb under 2018. To prepare the library, the immunoSEQ multiplex PCR assay was applied. TCRdb provides this immuneACCESS table in a form limited to in-frame rearrangements. Some clones are lacking; in checked studies, under half of them reflect an unresolved V gene, and why the rest are absent is not known. The sample's records list more than 15,000 clones. Roughly a tenth of the sample lies in the top ten. Sequenced input: blood buffy coat. The source is a woman aged 18-70 years with a cervical HPV16 infection that either progressed to CIN3+ or cleared (not recorded which).

About this clone: The CDR3 end falls 3 residues outside the read, so it is completed with the germline J gene. V gene TRBV7-9 combines with J gene TRBJ2-7; TRBD1 is a possible D gene (6 bases). This CDR3 has 12 residues. CDR1 and CDR2 from the germline V gene are SEHNR and FQNEAQ (reference sequence). The V end lost 10 bases, the J end lost 2 bases, and 12 bases lay between the germline ends. The part of the CDR3 DNA that was read is TGTGCCACAGCTGACAGGCCCTACGAG. Amino acids: CATADRPYE. The complete CDR3 protein is CATADRPYEQYF.

Turning to this clone: Read coverage stops 3 residues before the CDR3 terminus; the germline J gene supplies the remainder. The genes are TRBV5-4 and TRBJ2-7, with 11 positions matching TRBD1. The V and J ends lost 4 bases and 3 bases, in that order; junction bases with no gene match: 3. The germline CDR1 and CDR2 sequences are SGHNT and YYREEE (reference sequence). The CDR3 extends over 14 amino acids. This chain's CDR3 is CASSVDRGLYEQYF. Partial CDR3 DNA: TGTGCCAGCAGCGTGGACAGGGGGCTCTACGAG.

A word on this clone: The read finishes 3 residues shy of the CDR3 end, and the germline J gene is used to complete it. V gene TRBV10-2 combines with J gene TRBJ2-7, with 7 nucleotides matching TRBD1. The CDR3 consists of 15 residues. Trimming cost V 6 bases and J 3 bases; bases outside gene matches: 11. Per germline, CDR1 WSHSY and CDR2 SAAADI. The CDR3 here is CASSSPLTGFYEQYF. CDR3 DNA, as far as it was read: TGCGCCAGCAGCTCCCCCCTGACAGGGTTCTACGAG.

Measured by frequency, this clone is medium-sized. Read sequence stops 3 residues before the CDR3 end, and the germline J gene provides the missing end. This chain connects TRBV10-3 to TRBJ2-3; tentatively, D is TRBD1 (6 bases). The CDR3 totals 13 residues. Trimming stripped 7 bases from V and 1 base from J, with 9 bases between. Germline V lookup: CDR1 ENHRY, CDR2 SYGVKD. This chain's CDR3 is CAIKRQGTDTQYF. The covered CDR3 bases are TGTGCCATCAAGAGACAGGGCACAGATACG.

As to this clone: The CDR3 is cut off 3 residues early in the read; its end comes from the germline J gene. J is TRBJ1-1 and V is TRBV24-1; D call uncertain. The CDR3 has 13 residues. Germline V gene lookup returns CDR1 KGHDR and CDR2 SFDVKD. Trimming cost V 7 bases and J 3 bases, with 11 bases left between them. The CDR3 DNA, read in part, is TGTGCCACCAGATCCCGCGGGGACACTGAA. Translated: CATRSRGDTE. The entire CDR3 is CATRSRGDTEAFF.

A word on this clone: The read terminates 3 residues before the CDR3 end, so the remaining end is supplied by the germline J gene. The chain recombines TRBV19 with TRBJ2-1, with 10 bases aligning to TRBD1. This CDR3 is built from 15 residues. V trimming: 6 bases; J trimming: 5 bases; junction bases outside the gene matches: 7. From germline, CDR1 is LNHDA and CDR2 SQIVND (reference sequence). This CDR3 reads CASRVRQGAHNEQFF. The sequenced CDR3 bases are TGTGCCAGTAGGGTACGACAGGGGGCCCACAATGAG.

About this clone: The read falls 3 residues short of the CDR3 end, and the missing part is taken from the germline J gene. This sequence joins TRBV5-1 and TRBJ2-1; a possible D gene is TRBD2 (6 bases). Germline V gene lookup returns CDR1 SGHRS and CDR2 YFSETQ. V was cut by 4 bases and J by 0 bases, with 14 bases left in between. This CDR3 has 16 residues. CDR3 protein: CASSAGGPNSYNEQFF. The CDR3 DNA, read in part, is TGCGCCAGCAGCGCCGGAGGGCCAAACTCCTACAATGAG.

CDR3 bases read: TGCAGTGCTGGGGGGATTTTAAACACTGAA. This codes for CSAGGILNTE. Given in full, the CDR3 is CSAGGILNTEAFF. The chain carries TRBV20-1 and TRBJ1-1; tentatively, D is TRBD1 (5 bases). The read terminates 3 residues ahead of where the CDR3 ends, so the germline J gene completes it. V shed 5 bases and J shed 2 bases, with 12 bases lying between them. Germline V lookup: CDR1 DFQATT, CDR2 SNEGSKA (reference sequence). The CDR3 extends over 13 amino acids.

Remarks on this clone: The CDR3 goes on 3 residues after the read ends, and that part is filled in from the germline J gene. The rearrangement joins TRBV3-1 (or the pseudogene TRBV3-2) to TRBJ2-7, with 9 bases lining up with TRBD2. The CDR3 extends over 16 amino acids. Trimming at V came to 1 base and at J to 0 bases, leaving 4 bases not matched to a gene. Per the germline V gene, CDR1 is LGHDT and CDR2 is YNNKEL (reference sequence). The CDR3 spells CASSQVGGGGSYEQYF. The covered CDR3 bases are TGTGCCAGCAGCCAAGTGGGCGGGGGGGGCTCCTACGAG.

As to this clone: Sequencing ends 3 residues short of the CDR3 end; the germline J gene provides the rest. The rearrangement uses TRBV28 and TRBJ2-7; maybe TRBD1 (6 bases). The germline gives CDR1 MDHEN, CDR2 SYDVKM. CDR3 length: 17 amino acids. Trimming removed 6 bases at V and 0 bases at J, with 21 bases between. The CDR3 sequence: CASSPPRVGQNSYEQYF. CDR3 DNA (partial): TGTGCCAGCAGCCCACCCCGGGTGGGACAAAACTCCTACGAG.

The CDR3 loop reads CASSSYLGDRTYGYTF. The covered CDR3 bases are TGTGCCAGCAGCTCCTATCTTGGAGACAGGACTTATGGC. The chain recombines TRBV7-8 with TRBJ1-2; a weak D match, TRBD1 (6 bases). The read comes to an end 3 residues before the CDR3 does, leaving the germline J gene to fill in the end. V was shortened by 4 bases and J by 5 bases, with 20 bases between the two germline ends. Per germline, CDR1 SGHVS and CDR2 FQNEAQ. The length of the CDR3 is 16 residues.

In regard to this clone: The missing CDR3 end, 3 residues past where the read stops, is filled in from the germline J gene. V and J are TRBV20-1 and TRBJ1-6, with D perhaps TRBD1 (5 bases). The CDR3 has 16 residues. Trimming removed 0 bases at V and 8 bases at J, with 17 bases between. Looked up from germline, CDR1 is DFQATT and CDR2 is SNEGSKA (reference sequence). This CDR3 is CSARDFGGPGYSPLHF. The sequenced part of the CDR3 DNA is TGCAGTGCTAGAGATTTCGGGGGACCGGGGTATTCACCC.

Comment on this clone: The read falls 3 residues short of the CDR3 end, and the missing part is taken from the germline J gene. This chain uses TRBV20-1 with TRBJ1-5; D is possibly TRBD1 (5 bases). Germline V gene lookup returns CDR1 DFQATT and CDR2 SNEGSKA (reference sequence). CDR3 length: 13 residues. V was pared by 5 bases and J by 4 bases, with 12 bases between. The CDR3: CSAQEGPNQPQHF. The sequenced part of the CDR3 DNA is TGCAGTGCTCAGGAGGGGCCAAATCAGCCC.

In the case of this clone: The read ends 3 residues before the CDR3 terminus; that terminus is restored from the germline J gene. The V gene is TRBV29-1, the J gene TRBJ1-2; D is possibly TRBD1 (5 bases). CDR1 and CDR2 (germline): SQVTM, ANQGSEA. There are 11 residues in the CDR3. V was trimmed by 1 base and J by 7 bases, leaving 7 bases between them. The CDR3 bases that were read are TGCAGCGTTGAAGCAGGGAGTGGC. Its translation is CSVEAGSG. The CDR3 in its entirety is CSVEAGSGYTF.

Concerning this clone: The sequence runs out 3 residues before the end of the CDR3; the remainder is reconstructed from the germline J gene. The chain is built from TRBV18 and TRBJ1-2, with TRBD1 matching 9 bases. Germline V lookup: CDR1 KGHSH, CDR2 LQKENI. Germline trimming cut 3 bases from V and 4 bases from J; bases unmatched to any gene: 6. The CDR3 runs 15 residues. CDR3 region: CASSPQGQGTYGYTF. The DNA read from the CDR3 is TGTGCCAGCTCACCCCAAGGACAGGGGACCTATGGC.

Regarding this clone: The read terminates 3 residues ahead of where the CDR3 ends, so the germline J gene completes it. The gene calls are TRBV19 and TRBJ2-2; D not resolved. Germline CDR1 reads LNHDA; CDR2 reads SQIVND (reference sequence). This CDR3 contains 14 residues. Trimming stripped 7 bases from V and 3 bases from J, with 12 bases between. CDR3 protein: CASMAEKYTGELFF. The part of the CDR3 DNA that was read is TGTGCCAGTATGGCAGAAAAGTACACCGGGGAG.